This TCR beta chain was profiled in a study of blood T cell repertoires in COVID-19. Study background: Sites across the United States, Italy and Spain contributed samples from acute and convalescent COVID-19. PBMCs, B-cell-depleted T cells, or T cells provided the cDNA or gDNA that made up the material.

Data came from immunoSEQ multiplex PCR; TCRdb stores just in-frame clones and leaves some out. The sample has 150,000 or so clones; approximately 91% are singletons. Trimming removed 4 bases from V and 0 bases from J, with 16 bases in between. The CDR3 loop spans 16 amino acids. The germline CDR1 and CDR2 sequences are SGHNT and YYREEE (reference sequence). The V and J genes are TRBV5-4 and TRBJ2-5; tentative D call: TRBD2 (6 bases). The specimen sequenced was peripheral blood. This TCR was sampled from a man aged 18 to 30 with acute or convalescent COVID-19. CDR3: CASSPGGEGYQETQYF. CDR3 bases: TGTGCCAGCAGCCCCGGGGGAGAGGGGTACCAAGAGACCCAGTACTTC.